These T cell receptor beta chains were read from a single sample in a study of shared clonotypes between healthy human individuals. Assay: immunoSEQ multiplex PCR; the TCRdb copy retains only in-frame clones and omits some. The sample yields millions of clones, around 96% seen once. Sequenced sample: naive CD8+ T cells sorted from blood. These receptors came from a man younger than 35 in good health. CDR3s include the opening cysteine and the closing phenylalanine or tryptophan. A D gene is named only where the DNA matches it firmly. The size entry is marked missing in some rows and otherwise reads once, few, many or a size class.

D gene	V gene	J gene	clone size	CDR3 protein	CDR3 DNA
NA	TRBV21-1	TRBJ1-1	once	CASSKALTNTEAFF	TGTGCCAGCAGCAAAGCGCTCACTAACACTGAAGCTTTCTTT
NA	TRBV6-5	TRBJ2-7	NA	CASSVLRGSYEQYF	TGTGCCAGCAGTGTCCTCAGGGGTTCCTACGAGCAGTACTTC
TRBD2	TRBV27	TRBJ2-1	NA	CASSMAGDYNEQFF	TGTGCCAGCAGTATGGCGGGGGACTACAATGAGCAGTTCTTC
TRBD1	TRBV19	TRBJ1-6	NA	CASSMTGSSPLHF	TGTGCCAGTAGTATGACAGGGAGTTCACCCCTCCACTTT
NA	TRBV9	TRBJ2-2	NA	CASSGVTGELFF	TGTGCCAGCAGCGGGGTAACCGGGGAGCTGTTTTTT
NA	TRBV5-6	TRBJ2-5	NA	CASSLGSETQYF	TGTGCCAGCAGCTTGGGCTCTGAGACCCAGTACTTC
NA	TRBV4-1	TRBJ2-5	NA	CASSRGTDGGETQYF	TGCGCCAGCAGCCGCGGGACGGACGGCGGGGAGACCCAGTACTTC
NA	TRBV20-1	TRBJ1-1	NA	CSAVDTEAFF	TGCAGTGCGGTAGACACTGAAGCTTTCTTT
NA	TRBV13	TRBJ2-7	NA	CASSLRQSYEQYF	TGTGCCAGCAGCTTGAGACAGTCCTACGAGCAGTACTTC
TRBD2	TRBV4-1	TRBJ2-3	NA	CASSSSSGSVTDTQYF	TGCGCCAGCAGCTCCTCGAGCGGGAGTGTCACAGATACGCAGTATTTT
NA	TRBV28	TRBJ2-7	NA	CASSPGRGPSYEQYF	TGTGCCAGCAGTCCCGGGCGGGGGCCTTCCTACGAGCAGTACTTC
NA	TRBV11-2	TRBJ2-7	NA	CASSVPGEQYF	TGTGCCAGCAGCGTACCGGGGGAGCAGTACTTC
NA	TRBV6-5	TRBJ1-5	once	CASSGQGHQPQHF	TGTGCCAGCAGTGGGCAGGGTCATCAGCCCCAGCATTTT
NA	TRBV7-8	TRBJ2-2	NA	CASSLAGAGMNTGELFF	TGTGCCAGCAGCTTAGCTGGGGCGGGTATGAACACCGGGGAGCTGTTTTTT
NA	TRBV5-6	TRBJ2-1	NA	CASSLAGALHYNEQFF	TGTGCCAGCAGCTTGGCGGGGGCCCTCCATTACAATGAGCAGTTCTTC
TRBD1	TRBV4-3	TRBJ2-3	once	CASSQVQGTTDTQYF	TGCGCCAGCAGCCAAGTACAGGGGACCACAGATACGCAGTATTTT
NA	TRBV5-5	TRBJ2-3	NA	CASSLPVSNTDTQYF	TGTGCCAGCAGCTTACCGGTCTCGAACACAGATACGCAGTATTTT
NA	TRBV14	TRBJ2-3	NA	CASSQGSTDTQYF	TGTGCCAGCAGCCAGGGTAGCACAGATACGCAGTATTTT
NA	TRBV6-1	TRBJ2-7	NA	CASSEGESYEQYF	TGTGCCAGCAGTGAAGGGGAGTCCTACGAGCAGTACTTC
NA	TRBV19	TRBJ2-1	once	CASSIVGEAGYNEQFF	TGTGCCAGTAGTATAGTTGGGGAGGCTGGGTACAATGAGCAGTTCTTC
NA	TRBV28	TRBJ2-7	once	CASSFGGGDEQYF	TGTGCCAGCAGTTTTGGCGGGGGCGACGAGCAGTACTTC
TRBD1	TRBV6-6	TRBJ2-7	NA	CASSYGDRYYEQYF	TGTGCCAGCAGTTATGGGGACAGATACTACGAGCAGTACTTC
NA	TRBV13	TRBJ1-1	NA	CASSLMGREAFF	TGTGCCAGCAGCTTAATGGGCAGAGAAGCTTTCTTT
TRBD1	TRBV6-1	TRBJ2-7	NA	CASSEWGTGGSYEQYF	TGTGCCAGCAGTGAATGGGGGACAGGGGGCTCCTACGAGCAGTACTTC
NA	TRBV28	TRBJ2-1	NA	CASSPISSYNEQFF	TGTGCCAGCAGTCCAATATCGTCCTACAATGAGCAGTTCTTC
NA	TRBV10-1	TRBJ1-1	NA	CASSELGDGTEAFF	TGCGCCAGCAGTGAGTTGGGGGATGGCACTGAAGCTTTCTTT
NA	TRBV7-9	TRBJ2-7	NA	CASSLGLDGQYF	TGTGCCAGCAGCTTGGGCCTGGATGGGCAGTACTTC
NA	TRBV29-1	TRBJ2-7	NA	CSVETALSYEQYF	TGCAGCGTTGAAACAGCCCTCTCCTACGAGCAGTACTTC
NA	TRBV5-4	TRBJ1-4	NA	CASSFSGVNEKLFF	TGTGCCAGCAGCTTTTCCGGGGTTAACGAAAAACTGTTTTTT
NA	TRBV27	TRBJ1-1	NA	CASSLTMNTEAFF	TGTGCCAGCAGTTTAACTATGAACACTGAAGCTTTCTTT
NA	TRBV4-1	TRBJ1-1	NA	CASSQGLGFGTEAFF	TGCGCCAGCAGCCAAGGTTTGGGGTTTGGCACTGAAGCTTTCTTT
TRBD1	TRBV5-5	TRBJ1-2	NA	CASSLDGTGVYGYTF	TGTGCCAGCAGCTTGGACGGGACAGGGGTTTATGGCTACACCTTC
TRBD2	TRBV30	TRBJ2-7	once	CACSGLAYPNREQYF	TGTGCCTGTTCGGGACTAGCGTATCCGAATCGGGAGCAGTACTTC
NA	TRBV9	TRBJ2-5	NA	CASSVATGEETQYF	TGTGCCAGCAGCGTAGCTACAGGCGAAGAGACCCAGTACTTC
NA	TRBV11-2	TRBJ2-7	NA	CASSAKDSLYEQYF	TGTGCCAGCAGCGCAAAGGACAGTTTATACGAGCAGTACTTC
TRBD1	TRBV9	TRBJ1-2	once	CASSEETGVYGYTF	TGTGCCAGCAGCGAGGAGACAGGGGTCTATGGCTACACCTTC
NA	TRBV30	TRBJ2-3	once	CAWNRGGSSTDTQYF	TGTGCCTGGAATCGGGGAGGCTCTAGCACAGATACGCAGTATTTT
NA	TRBV6-1	TRBJ2-1	NA	CASTANSYNEQFF	TGTGCCAGCACAGCGAACTCCTACAATGAGCAGTTCTTC
TRBD1	TRBV5-6	TRBJ2-7	NA	CASSFLPGTGGHEQYF	TGTGCCAGCAGCTTCCTTCCCGGGACAGGGGGCCACGAGCAGTACTTC
TRBD2	TRBV11-2	TRBJ2-7	NA	CASSFPGGPGVRYF	TGTGCCAGCAGCTTCCCGGGGGGACCGGGAGTGAGATACTTC
NA	TRBV27	TRBJ1-1	once	CASRVGANTEAFF	TGTGCCAGCAGGGTGGGCGCGAACACTGAAGCTTTCTTT
NA	TRBV28	TRBJ2-5	NA	CAAADETQYF	TGTGCGGCTGCGGATGAGACCCAGTACTTC
TRBD2	TRBV7-8	TRBJ2-1	NA	CASSKGLAGSYNEQFF	TGTGCCAGCAGCAAGGGACTAGCGGGTTCCTACAATGAGCAGTTCTTC
TRBD1	TRBV28	TRBJ2-7	NA	CASSGQGWEQYF	TGTGCCAGCAGTGGACAGGGTTGGGAGCAGTACTTC
TRBD1	TRBV6-5	TRBJ2-3	NA	CASSYSGTEDRYF	TGTGCCAGCAGTTACTCGGGGACAGAGGATCGGTATTTT
TRBD2	TRBV27	TRBJ2-3	NA	CASSSRSGIEDTQYF	TGTGCCAGCAGTTCCCGAAGCGGGATTGAGGATACGCAGTATTTT
TRBD2	TRBV14	TRBJ2-7	NA	CASSQDFGGYEQYF	TGTGCCAGCAGCCAAGACTTCGGGGGGTACGAGCAGTACTTC
TRBD1	TRBV5-1	TRBJ2-1	NA	CASSRPGTGNEQFF	TGCGCCAGCAGCCGTCCCGGGACAGGGAATGAGCAGTTCTTC
TRBD1	TRBV5-6	TRBJ1-1	NA	CASSFETGIREAFF	TGTGCCAGCAGCTTCGAGACAGGGATTCGTGAAGCTTTCTTT
TRBD1	TRBV28	TRBJ1-6	NA	CASIRTGQRTSPLHF	TGTGCCAGTATACGGACGGGACAGCGGACTTCACCCCTCCACTTT
TRBD1	TRBV6-6	TRBJ1-1	NA	CASSYGTGGNTEAFF	TGTGCCAGCAGTTACGGGACAGGTGGAAACACTGAAGCTTTCTTT
TRBD2	TRBV5-4	TRBJ2-3	NA	CASSPPLAGGRNPTDTQYF	TGTGCCAGCAGCCCCCCTCTAGCGGGGGGCCGAAACCCCACAGATACGCAGTATTTT
TRBD2	TRBV7-9	TRBJ2-7	NA	CASSSAGDEQYF	TGTGCCAGCAGCTCGGCGGGGGACGAGCAGTACTTC